What follows are 14 T cell receptor beta chains derived from one specimen sequenced in a study of post-analysis software for immune sequencing data (dated by TCRdb to 2015 to 2017). The investigation overall reported the following: Patients showed significantly higher frequencies than controls for a handful of TRBV segments, among them TRBV5-6, TRBV5-1 and TRBV20-1.

No antigens are known for them. The library relied on PCR. The sequencing machine was an Illumina HiSeq 2500. Unique molecular identifiers were incorporated into TCR beta cDNA libraries to reduce PCR and sequencing biases. TCRdb reprocessed the public reads (quality trimming at Q25 with fastp, clone calling with MiXCR) and kept in-frame beta chains. A single entry per CDR3 protein holds the most common genes and DNA from its merged rows. Within this sample are 750,000 to 900,000 distinct CDR3 sequences, with under 60% of them counted one time only. Jointly, the top ten make up roughly 4.9% of the sample. The sequenced sample was blood. These receptors all stem from a girl aged 10-17 years with multiple sclerosis.

This chain connects TRBV6-4 to TRBJ2-1; D call uncertain. The germline V and J ends were trimmed by 3 bases and 3 bases, with 9 bases remaining between them. Germline CDR1 MRHNA, CDR2 SNTAGT. The CDR3 runs to 14 residues. The DNA for the CDR3 is TGTGCCAGCAGTGAATTGACAAGCTACAATGAGCAGTTCTTC. Translated, it gives CASSELTSYNEQFF.

This clonotype was counted only a few times. This chain uses TRBV20-1 with TRBJ2-7; TRBD1 aligns across 7 bases. The V and J ends lost 4 bases and 5 bases, in that order; junction bases with no gene match: 11. CDR1 DFQATT and CDR2 SNEGSKA come from the germline V gene (reference sequence). The CDR3 runs to 14 residues. In DNA, the CDR3 is TGCAGTGCTATACAGGGGTTTCTAAGGGACGAGCAGTACTTC. Translated: CSAIQGFLRDEQYF.

The chain links TRBV7-2 to TRBJ2-5, with D hard to call. V gave up 2 bases and J gave up 3 bases, with 7 bases separating them. CDR1 and CDR2 from the germline V gene are SGHTA and FQGNSA. This CDR3 has 13 residues. Here the CDR3 reads CASSLYWEETQYF. The CDR3 DNA reads TGTGCCAGCAGCTTATACTGGGAAGAGACCCAGTACTTC.

The V and J genes are TRBV18 and TRBJ2-3; D unclear. CDR3 length equals 15 residues. Germline V CDR1 and CDR2: KGHSH, LQKENI. The V gene lost 3 bases and the J gene lost 0 bases, with 10 bases spanning the gap. The CDR3 sequence: CASSPPFGSTDTQYF. As DNA, the CDR3 is TGTGCCAGCTCACCTCCCTTCGGTAGCACAGATACGCAGTATTTT.

J is TRBJ1-2 and V is TRBV4-3, with 8 positions matching TRBD1. V lost 4 bases and J lost 7; bases outside the gene matches: 11. This CDR3 comprises 15 residues. The germline V gene has CDR1 LGHNA and CDR2 YSLEER. The chain's CDR3 is CASSPGQGLRGGYTF. Written as DNA, the CDR3 is TGCGCCAGCAGCCCCGGACAGGGCCTAAGGGGTGGCTACACCTTC.

CDR3 bases: TGTGCCAGCAGCCTCGGACAGGCTTCGAGCGATACGCAGTATTTT. Its translation is CASSLGQASSDTQYF. V gene TRBV6-1 combines with J gene TRBJ2-3; 7 bases match TRBD1. This CDR3 has 15 residues. Germline values: CDR1 MNHNS, CDR2 SASEGT. Trimming removed 6 bases from V and 6 bases from J; junction bases left unmatched: 12.

This clonotype appeared a few times. The J gene is TRBJ2-5, the V gene TRBV18, with D tentatively TRBD1 (6 bases). The V and J ends lost 1 base and 5 bases respectively, with 11 bases between them. The CDR3 has 14 amino acids. Germline V gene sequence: CDR1 KGHSH, CDR2 LQKENI. Here the CDR3 DNA reads TGTGCCAGCTCACCACAGCAGGGGCGGGAGACCCAGTACTTC. This encodes CASSPQQGRETQYF.

This chain uses TRBV7-2 with TRBJ2-7; 12 nucleotides match TRBD1. The CDR3 totals 19 residues. Germline values: CDR1 SGHTA, CDR2 FQGNSA. Germline trimming cut 5 bases from V and 2 bases from J; bases unmatched to any gene: 16. The CDR3 region has the DNA TGTGCCAGCAGCGCTCCGGTAGGGGGACAGGGGGCAAGGACCTACGAGCAGTACTTC. Protein product: CASSAPVGGQGARTYEQYF. The full variable domain, with the rest looked up from reference TRBV7-2 and TRBJ2-7, is GAGVSQSPSNKVTEKGKDVELRCDPISGHTALYWYRQSLGQGLEFLIYFQGNSAPDKSGLPSDRFSAERTGGSVSTLTIQRTQQEDSAVYLCASSAPVGGQGARTYEQYFGPGTRLTVT.

The chain carries TRBV12-3 or TRBV12-4 and TRBJ2-1; tentative D call: TRBD2 (6 bases). The CDR3 is 15 amino acids. Deletions cut 2 bases from V and 6 bases from J, with 14 bases between. Here the CDR3 DNA reads TGTGCCAGCAGTTTAAACGTGGGAGGTCGCAATGAGCAGTTCTTC. Its translation: CASSLNVGGRNEQFF.

The rearrangement joins TRBV5-1 to TRBJ2-5; 9 positions agree with TRBD1. CDR1 and CDR2 from the germline V gene are SGHRS and YFSETQ. The CDR3 is 16 residues long. V lost 1 base, J lost 5 bases, and 9 bases stayed unmatched. This CDR3 reads CASSLRGQGLWETQYF. In DNA form, the CDR3 reads TGCGCCAGCAGCTTGAGGGGACAGGGATTGTGGGAGACCCAGTACTTC. Supplemented by reference TRBV5-1 and TRBJ2-5, the full variable domain reads KAGVTQTPRYLIKTRGQQVTLSCSPISGHRSVSWYQQTPGQGLQFLFEYFSETQRNKGNFPGRFSGRQFSNSRSEMNVSTLELGDSALYLCASSLRGQGLWETQYFGPGTRLLVL.

This clonotype was seen only a few times. This chain uses TRBV2 with TRBJ1-2; possibly TRBD1 for D (6 bases). V lost 6 bases and J 4 bases, leaving 15 bases between the germline ends. Germline V gene sequence: CDR1 SNHLY, CDR2 FYNNEI. This CDR3 has 14 residues. The CDR3 bases are TGTGCCAGCAGAAATGGAGGGGGGGTCTATGGCTACACCTTC. It translates to CASRNGGGVYGYTF.

In its sample, this clonotype was seen a few times. The V and J genes are TRBV5-6 and TRBJ2-3; 12 bases fit TRBD2. Trimming cost V 0 bases and J 3 bases; bases outside gene matches: 5. The CDR3 covers 17 residues. Germline lookup yields CDR1 SGHDT and CDR2 YYEEEE. The CDR3 protein is CASSLALTSGSTDTQYF. For the CDR3, the DNA is TGTGCCAGCAGCTTGGCCCTGACTAGCGGGAGTACAGATACGCAGTATTTT.

This clonotype was seen only once. This chain uses TRBV6-5 with TRBJ1-5, with 8 nucleotides matching TRBD1. The germline V gene has CDR1 MNHEY and CDR2 SVGAGI. The J segment lost 6 bases and the V segment lost 5 bases, leaving 3 bases of the junction unmatched. CDR3 length equals 13 residues. CDR3: CASSRQGIQPQHF. The CDR3 nucleotides are TGTGCCAGCAGTAGACAGGGGATTCAGCCCCAGCATTTT.

The table lists this clonotype with a few counts. The chain combines TRBV6-5 with TRBJ2-5, with 11 bases aligning to TRBD1. Germline lookup yields CDR1 MNHEY and CDR2 SVGAGI. V lost 8 bases, J lost 2 bases, and 10 bases stayed unmatched. The CDR3 contains 16 residues. The CDR3 sequence: CASVLPGQGVQETQYF. The CDR3 nucleotides read TGTGCCAGCGTACTTCCGGGACAGGGGGTTCAAGAGACCCAGTACTTC.